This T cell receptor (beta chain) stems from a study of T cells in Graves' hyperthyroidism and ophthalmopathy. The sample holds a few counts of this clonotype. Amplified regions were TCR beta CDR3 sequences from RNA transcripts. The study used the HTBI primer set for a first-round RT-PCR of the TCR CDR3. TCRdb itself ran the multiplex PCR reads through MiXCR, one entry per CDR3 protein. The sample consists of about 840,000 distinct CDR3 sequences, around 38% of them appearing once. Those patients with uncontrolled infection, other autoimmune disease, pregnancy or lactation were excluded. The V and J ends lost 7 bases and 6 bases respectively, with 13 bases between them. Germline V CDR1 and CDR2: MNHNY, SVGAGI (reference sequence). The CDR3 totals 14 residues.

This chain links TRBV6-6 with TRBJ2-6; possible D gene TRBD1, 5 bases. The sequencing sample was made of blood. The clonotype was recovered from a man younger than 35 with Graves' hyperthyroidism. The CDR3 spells CASTVGREANVLTF. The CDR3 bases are TGTGCCAGCACTGTCGGCAGGGAGGCCAACGTCCTGACTTTC.